This entry is about one T cell receptor beta chain. Trimming took off 2 bases at V and 6 bases at J, with 19 bases between the two ends. The CDR3 sequence is 17 residues long. Looked up from germline, CDR1 is SGHTA and CDR2 is FQGNSA. This sample was included in a study of blood T cell repertoires in COVID-19. Study details: Acute-phase and convalescent COVID-19 samples originated in the United States, Italy and Spain. T cells, B-cell-depleted T cells, or PBMCs provided the cDNA or gDNA that served as material.

How the authors handled the data: Amplification of reference gene primers was used by the study to estimate nucleated cell counts. Clones were read by immunoSEQ multiplex PCR, and TCRdb kept only the in-frame ones, dropping some. The V and J calls and clone size were taken over from that table, and D and trimming were inferred from the DNA. The table shows 150,000 or so clones, with 75% to 85% occurring only once. The receptor's source is a woman aged 50 to 65 with acute or convalescent COVID-19. This chain links TRBV7-2 with TRBJ2-2, with D possibly matching TRBD1 (5 bases). Material: peripheral blood. The CDR3 loop reads CASSLSRATVSSGELFF. In DNA, the CDR3 is TGTGCCAGCAGCTTATCCCGAGCGACAGTCTCCTCCGGGGAGCTGTTTTTT.